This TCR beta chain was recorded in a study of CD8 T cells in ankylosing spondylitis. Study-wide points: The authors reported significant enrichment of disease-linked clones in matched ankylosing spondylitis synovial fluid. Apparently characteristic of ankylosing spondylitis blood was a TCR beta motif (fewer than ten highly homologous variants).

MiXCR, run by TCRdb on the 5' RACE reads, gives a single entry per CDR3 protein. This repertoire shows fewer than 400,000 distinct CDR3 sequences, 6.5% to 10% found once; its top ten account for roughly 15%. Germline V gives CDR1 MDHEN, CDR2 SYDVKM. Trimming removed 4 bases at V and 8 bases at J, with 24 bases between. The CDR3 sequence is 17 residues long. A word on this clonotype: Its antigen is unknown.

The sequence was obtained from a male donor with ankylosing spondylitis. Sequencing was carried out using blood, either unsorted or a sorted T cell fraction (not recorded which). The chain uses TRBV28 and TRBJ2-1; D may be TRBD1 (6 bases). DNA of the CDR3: TGTGCCAGCAGTTCTCCACGGACAGTCCAAATGACGGATGAGCAGTTCTTC. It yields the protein CASSSPRTVQMTDEQFF.